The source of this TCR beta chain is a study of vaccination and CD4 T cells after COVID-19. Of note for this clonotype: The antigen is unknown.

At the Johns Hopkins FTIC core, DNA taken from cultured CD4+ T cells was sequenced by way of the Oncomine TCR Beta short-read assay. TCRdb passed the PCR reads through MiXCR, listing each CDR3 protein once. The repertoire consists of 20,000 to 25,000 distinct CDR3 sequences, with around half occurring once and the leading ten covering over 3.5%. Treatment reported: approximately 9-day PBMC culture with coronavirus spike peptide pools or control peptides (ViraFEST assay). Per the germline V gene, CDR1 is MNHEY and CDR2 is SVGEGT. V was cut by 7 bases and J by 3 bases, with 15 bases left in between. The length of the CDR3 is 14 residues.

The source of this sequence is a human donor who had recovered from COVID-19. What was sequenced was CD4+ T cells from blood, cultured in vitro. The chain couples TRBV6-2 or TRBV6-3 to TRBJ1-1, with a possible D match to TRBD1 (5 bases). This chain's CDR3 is CASTAGHRDTEAFF. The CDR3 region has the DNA TGTGCCAGCACCGCAGGGCATCGGGACACTGAAGCTTTCTTT.